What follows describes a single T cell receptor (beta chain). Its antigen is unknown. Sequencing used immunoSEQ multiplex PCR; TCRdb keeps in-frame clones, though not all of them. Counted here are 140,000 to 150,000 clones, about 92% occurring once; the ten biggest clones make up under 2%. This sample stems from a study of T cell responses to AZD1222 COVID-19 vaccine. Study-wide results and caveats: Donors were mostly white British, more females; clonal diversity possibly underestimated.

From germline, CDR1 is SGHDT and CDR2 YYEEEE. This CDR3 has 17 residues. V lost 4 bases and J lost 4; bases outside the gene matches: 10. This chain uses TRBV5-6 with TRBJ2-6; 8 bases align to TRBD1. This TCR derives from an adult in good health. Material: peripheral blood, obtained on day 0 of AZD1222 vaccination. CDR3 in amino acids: CASSPRKTGAGANVLTF. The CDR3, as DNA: TGTGCCAGCAGCCCACGTAAGACAGGGGCCGGGGCCAACGTCCTGACTTTC.